Presented here are 27 T cell receptor beta chains from one specimen sequenced in a study of human T cells and chemical hapten exposure. Time point in this sample: patch test 3, about 24 weeks after DPC sensitization. Treatment: therapeutic diphenylcyclopropenone sensitization with weekly scalp DPC. TCRdb re-called the RACE reads with MiXCR, one entry per CDR3 protein. Of approximately 97,000 distinct CDR3 sequences listed, 25% to 35% were seen once; the top ten hold around a tenth. The sequences come from whole blood, collected in connection with sensitization to the hapten diphenylcyclopropenone (DPC). All receptors come from a man in his forties with alopecia areata. Some clones in this sample may be carry-over from other donors' samples.

This clonotype has only a few counts. V usage is TRBV28 and J usage is TRBJ1-5, with D hard to call. V lost 6 bases and J lost 3, with 12 bases in between. CDR3 length equals 14 residues. Germline-derived CDR1 and CDR2 are MDHEN and SYDVKM. The CDR3 loop reads CASSPRILNQPQHF. CDR3 nucleotide sequence: TGTGCCAGCAGCCCGAGGATCCTCAATCAGCCCCAGCATTTT. Full variable domain (rest looked up from reference TRBV28 and TRBJ1-5): DVKVTQSSRYLVKRTGEKVFLECVQDMDHENMFWYRQDPGLGLRLIYFSYDVKMKEKGDIPEGYSVSREKKERFSLILESASTNQTSMYLCASSPRILNQPQHFGDGTRLSIL.

The chain uses TRBV13 and TRBJ2-7; tentatively, D is TRBD2 (6 bases). This CDR3 is 17 amino acids long. Trimming took 7 bases from V and 0 from J, leaving 22 bases between them. The germline V gene has CDR1 PRHDT and CDR2 FYEKMQ (reference sequence). CDR3 in DNA: TGTGCCAGCACCCCTAAGGTTGGAGGGGCCAGCTCCTACGAGCAGTACTTC. Its translation is CASTPKVGGASSYEQYF.

V and J are TRBV10-2 and TRBJ2-1, with D perhaps matching TRBD1 (6 bases). Germline V gives CDR1 WSHSY, CDR2 SAAADI. The CDR3 is 15 residues long. Trimming left V 2 bases short and J 7 bases short, with 15 bases between. Written as DNA, the CDR3 is TGCGCCAGCAGTGAGCCGGGACACGCCGGGAATGAGCAGTTCTTC. Translating it yields CASSEPGHAGNEQFF.

This clonotype was detected only a few times. J is TRBJ2-4 and V is TRBV7-9; unclear D gene. CDR1 and CDR2 from the germline V gene are SEHNR and FQNEAQ (reference sequence). Trimming stripped 5 bases from V and 0 bases from J, with 8 bases between. This CDR3 is built from 14 residues. The CDR3 nucleotides are TGTGCCAGCAGCCCTGATCTAGCCAAAAACATTCAGTACTTC. The encoded protein is CASSPDLAKNIQYF.

V and J are TRBV6-5 and TRBJ1-5; TRBD1 matches at 8 bases. The CDR3 totals 15 residues. V lost 5 bases and J lost 4; bases outside the gene matches: 7. Germline loops: CDR1 MNHEY, CDR2 SVGAGI. CDR3 bases: TGTGCCAGCAGTCCTGGACAGGGAGATAATCAGCCCCAGCATTTT. This sequence encodes CASSPGQGDNQPQHF.

The chain couples TRBV6-5 to TRBJ1-5, with D unclear. Per the germline V gene, CDR1 is MNHEY and CDR2 is SVGAGI. The V end lost 2 bases, the J end lost 7 bases, and 9 bases lay between the germline ends. There are 13 residues in the CDR3. CDR3 nucleotides: TGTGCCAGCAGTTACGCCGGGAACCAGCCCCAGCATTTT. Its translation: CASSYAGNQPQHF.

This clonotype was recorded a few times. The rearrangement joins TRBV3-1 to TRBJ2-7; no clear D gene. The V end was cut by 3 bases, the J end by 0 bases, with 12 bases between. Germline loops: CDR1 LGHDT, CDR2 YNNKEL (reference sequence). This CDR3 contains 15 residues. Here the CDR3 reads CASSQGWSTSYEQYF. The CDR3 DNA sequence: TGTGCCAGCAGCCAGGGCTGGAGTACCTCCTACGAGCAGTACTTC.

V gene TRBV14 combines with J gene TRBJ2-3; D uncertain. Germline CDR1 and CDR2: SGHDN and FVKESK. V was shortened by 6 bases and J by 1 base, with 8 bases between the two germline ends. The CDR3 spans 13 residues. This CDR3 is CASRPDGTDTQYF. The CDR3 DNA reads as TGTGCCAGCAGACCAGACGGCACAGATACGCAGTATTTT.

The rearrangement links TRBV12-3 or TRBV12-4 to TRBJ2-3; D possibly matches TRBD1 or TRBD2 (5 bases each). Trimming stripped 5 bases from V and 4 bases from J, with 16 bases between. The CDR3 is 15 amino acids. Written as DNA, the CDR3 is TGTGCCAGCAGTCAGGGAATTAGCGAATCAGATACGCAGTATTTT. Protein sequence: CASSQGISESDTQYF.

This chain joins TRBV28 and TRBJ2-1, with D perhaps matching TRBD1 (6 bases). Germline V gene lookup returns CDR1 MDHEN and CDR2 SYDVKM. Between the trimmed V and J ends, which lost 6 bases and 8 bases, there was a span of 17 bases. CDR3 size: 14 residues. For the CDR3, the DNA is TGTGCCAGCAGCGCCAGGGGCAGGGACCATGAGCAGTTCTTC. This gives the protein CASSARGRDHEQFF.

In this sample, this clonotype turned up a few times. The chain couples TRBV6-6 to TRBJ2-3; tentative D call: TRBD2 (6 bases). Germline V CDR1 and CDR2: MNHNY, SVGAGI (reference sequence). V lost 0 bases and J 0 bases, leaving 10 bases between the germline ends. CDR3 length: 16 amino acids. CDR3 amino acids: CASSYSPSGSTDTQYF. In DNA form, the CDR3 reads TGTGCCAGCAGTTACTCGCCAAGCGGGAGCACAGATACGCAGTATTTT.

For the CDR3, the DNA is TGCGCCAGCAGCTTGCTAGGGGGCTCCCAACAGCCCCAGCATTTT. Translation: CASSLLGGSQQPQHF. The V and J genes are TRBV5-1 and TRBJ1-5; 7 nucleotides match TRBD1. V shed 1 base, J shed 7 bases, and the junction held 8 bases outside the gene matches. The CDR3 runs 15 residues. In germline, CDR1 is SGHRS, CDR2 YFSETQ.

The rearrangement uses TRBV28 and TRBJ2-3; 7 nucleotides agree with TRBD1. The CDR3 covers 14 residues. Germline V gene data show CDR1 as MDHEN and CDR2 as SYDVKM. The J segment lost 3 bases and the V segment lost 6 bases, leaving 6 bases of the junction unmatched. As DNA, the CDR3 is TGTGCCAGCAGCCAGGGGGAGAGGACAGATACGCAGTATTTT. This translates into CASSQGERTDTQYF.

There are a few counts of this clonotype. The rearrangement links TRBV18 to TRBJ1-5; 9 bases agree with TRBD1. The germline CDR1 and CDR2 sequences are KGHSH and LQKENI. The CDR3 loop spans 15 amino acids. Trimming at V came to 5 bases and at J to 7 bases, leaving 9 bases not matched to a gene. This CDR3 is CASSGGTGPQQPQHF. For the CDR3, the DNA is TGTGCCAGCTCAGGCGGGACAGGGCCTCAACAGCCCCAGCATTTT.

This clonotype was picked up a small number of times. The chain recombines TRBV5-6 with TRBJ2-3; D is possibly TRBD2 (5 bases). Per the germline V gene, CDR1 is SGHDT and CDR2 is YYEEEE. Trimming removed 6 bases at V and 4 bases at J, with 21 bases between. This CDR3 is built from 16 residues. The CDR3 DNA is TGTGCCAGCACCACCAGCGGTTGGAACGATGCAGATACGCAGTATTTT. Translation gives CASTTSGWNDADTQYF.

There are a few counts of this clonotype. This CDR3 is CSAREGGAQETQYF. CDR3 coding DNA: TGCAGTGCTAGAGAAGGTGGGGCCCAAGAGACCCAGTACTTC. This rearrangement joins TRBV20-1 to TRBJ2-5, with a tentative D call TRBD1 (5 bases). V was trimmed by 0 bases and J by 1 base, leaving 9 bases between them. The CDR3 is 14 residues long. Per germline, CDR1 DFQATT and CDR2 SNEGSKA (reference sequence).

This clonotype was counted only a few times. The rearrangement links TRBV10-3 to TRBJ2-4; D ambiguous. Germline V gene lookup returns CDR1 ENHRY and CDR2 SYGVKD. CDR3 size: 17 residues. The V and J ends lost 0 bases and 1 base respectively, with 13 bases between them. CDR3 in DNA: TGTGCCATCAGTGAGTCTGGCCGCGCCAGTGCCAAAAACATTCAGTACTTC. Protein sequence: CAISESGRASAKNIQYF.

The V gene is TRBV28, the J gene TRBJ2-5, with D perhaps TRBD2 (6 bases). CDR1 MDHEN and CDR2 SYDVKM come from the germline V gene. The CDR3 consists of 15 residues. The V gene lost 2 bases and the J gene lost 4 bases, with 14 bases spanning the gap. Written as DNA, the CDR3 is TGTGCCAGCAGTTTAAACGAGGGGAGGAGAGAGACCCAGTACTTC. Translation: CASSLNEGRRETQYF. Based on the CDR3 plus reference TRBV28 and TRBJ2-5, the full variable domain is DVKVTQSSRYLVKRTGEKVFLECVQDMDHENMFWYRQDPGLGLRLIYFSYDVKMKEKGDIPEGYSVSREKKERFSLILESASTNQTSMYLCASSLNEGRRETQYFGPGTRLLVL.

This clonotype was found many times. The V and J genes are TRBV5-1 and TRBJ2-3; possible D gene TRBD2, 6 bases. There are 15 residues in the CDR3. V was trimmed by 4 bases and J by 4 bases, leaving 16 bases between them. Germline loops: CDR1 SGHRS, CDR2 YFSETQ. In DNA form, the CDR3 reads TGCGCCAGCAGCCTTGTGGGACTTCCGCCAGATACGCAGTATTTT. The encoded protein is CASSLVGLPPDTQYF.

This clonotype appeared a few times. The chain carries TRBV20-1 and TRBJ1-4; D remains unclear. The CDR3 runs 14 residues. In germline, CDR1 is DFQATT, CDR2 SNEGSKA (reference sequence). V was trimmed by 4 bases and J by 4 bases, leaving 13 bases between them. The CDR3 DNA reads TGCAGTGCTAATTACCCGGGCCATAATGAAAAACTGTTTTTT. Amino acid sequence: CSANYPGHNEKLFF.

The chain uses TRBV27 and TRBJ2-3, with D possibly being TRBD1 or TRBD2 (5 bases each). The CDR3 extends over 15 amino acids. V gave up 4 bases and J gave up 0 bases, with 11 bases separating them. Germline CDR1 and CDR2: MNHEY and SMNVEV (reference sequence). CDR3 sequence: CASSYQRGSTDTQYF. The CDR3 DNA sequence: TGTGCCAGCAGTTATCAGAGGGGTAGCACAGATACGCAGTATTTT.

This clonotype was counted between two and nine times. The J gene is TRBJ1-1, the V gene TRBV12-3 or TRBV12-4; no firm D call. The CDR3 loop spans 13 amino acids. The ends were cut back, 7 bases at V and 1 base at J, with 10 bases in the middle. CDR3 loop: CASNRRRNTEAFF. The CDR3 coding sequence is TGTGCCAGCAACCGACGGAGGAACACTGAAGCTTTCTTT.

The chain links TRBV5-1 to TRBJ2-3; D is uncertain. Per germline, CDR1 SGHRS and CDR2 YFSETQ. There are 12 residues in the CDR3. Trimming removed 3 bases at V and 4 bases at J, with 6 bases between. CDR3 sequence (DNA): TGCGCCAGCAGCTATCGTTCAGATACGCAGTATTTT. Translating gives CASSYRSDTQYF. The variable domain in full, completed from reference TRBV5-1 and TRBJ2-3, reads KAGVTQTPRYLIKTRGQQVTLSCSPISGHRSVSWYQQTPGQGLQFLFEYFSETQRNKGNFPGRFSGRQFSNSRSEMNVSTLELGDSALYLCASSYRSDTQYFGPGTRLTVL.

This clonotype has just a few counts. The chain combines TRBV5-1 with TRBJ2-3, with 8 positions matching TRBD2. Germline lookup yields CDR1 SGHRS and CDR2 YFSETQ. With V trimmed by 0 bases and J by 1 base, 4 bases remained unmatched. The CDR3 is 16 residues long. The CDR3 DNA reads as TGCGCCAGCAGCTTGGGAGCGGGAGTTGGCACAGATACGCAGTATTTT. Amino acids: CASSLGAGVGTDTQYF.

The genes are TRBV6-2 or TRBV6-3 and TRBJ2-1; D not certain. CDR1 and CDR2 (germline): MNHEY, SVGEGT. V was shortened by 4 bases and J by 4 bases, with 17 bases between the two germline ends. The CDR3 covers 16 residues. The CDR3 bases are TGTGCCAGCAGTTCCTGGCCTCAACCATTTTACAATGAGCAGTTCTTC. Protein product: CASSSWPQPFYNEQFF.

The chain has TRBV28 and TRBJ2-1; D not certain. Germline V gene data show CDR1 as MDHEN and CDR2 as SYDVKM. This CDR3 is 14 amino acids long. The V end lost 3 bases, the J end lost 4 bases, and 10 bases lay between the germline ends. The CDR3, as DNA: TGTGCCAGCAGTTTTCGACAAGCTTACAATGAGCAGTTCTTC. This encodes CASSFRQAYNEQFF.

This clonotype was counted a few times. This chain links TRBV12-3 or TRBV12-4 with TRBJ2-1; 9 positions match TRBD2. Germline trimming cut 3 bases from V and 8 bases from J; bases unmatched to any gene: 8. The CDR3 is 15 residues long. The CDR3 region is CASSLVVAGAYEQFF. Here the CDR3 DNA reads TGTGCCAGCAGTTTGGTAGTAGCGGGAGCCTATGAGCAGTTCTTC.